The rows below give T cell receptor beta chains drawn from one sample of a study of shared clonotypes between healthy human individuals. The table came from immunoSEQ multiplex PCR; TCRdb's copy has only in-frame clones and leaves some out. The sample consists of about 2.3 million clones, over 85% of them appearing once. Sequencing was performed on naive CD4+ T cells from PBMCs. The receptors were gathered from a man aged 18 to 35 in good health. Some clones in this sample may be carry-over from other donors' samples. Both conserved end residues are part of each CDR3. D genes are given only for firm matches. Clone size, where shown, is once, few, many, or a class for clones that have expanded.

V gene: TRBV21-1
clone size: few
CDR3 length: 16
D gene: NA
J gene: TRBJ1-1
CDR3 protein: CASFPLFRGSNTEAFF
CDR3 DNA: TGTGCCAGTTTTCCACTCTTCCGGGGTTCCAACACTGAAGCTTTCTTT

V gene: TRBV29-1
clone size: NA
CDR3 length: 14
D gene: NA
J gene: TRBJ2-2
CDR3 protein: CSVATGRVGGELFF
CDR3 DNA: TGCAGCGTCGCGACCGGTCGAGTAGGCGGGGAGCTGTTTTTT

V gene: TRBV18
clone size: NA
CDR3 length: 15
D gene: TRBD2
J gene: TRBJ2-4
CDR3 protein: CASSPLAGALNIQYF
CDR3 DNA: TGTGCCAGCTCACCTTTAGCGGGAGCTTTGAACATTCAGTACTTC

V gene: TRBV27
clone size: NA
CDR3 length: 16
D gene: NA
J gene: TRBJ2-7
CDR3 protein: CASSLKGLRSPSEQYF
CDR3 DNA: TGTGCCAGCAGTTTAAAGGGACTGAGGAGCCCCAGCGAGCAGTACTTC

V gene: TRBV7-2
clone size: NA
CDR3 length: 14
D gene: NA
J gene: TRBJ2-2
CDR3 protein: CASTLVGITGELFF
CDR3 DNA: TGTGCCAGCACCCTAGTGGGGATCACCGGGGAGCTGTTTTTT

V gene: TRBV6-1
clone size: NA
CDR3 length: 13
D gene: NA
J gene: TRBJ1-1
CDR3 protein: CASSGRMNTEAFF
CDR3 DNA: TGTGCCAGCAGTGGACGGATGAACACTGAAGCTTTCTTT

V gene: TRBV9
clone size: NA
CDR3 length: 15
D gene: NA
J gene: TRBJ2-6
CDR3 protein: CASSVRGSGANVLTF
CDR3 DNA: TGTGCCAGCAGCGTCAGGGGTTCAGGGGCCAACGTCCTGACTTTC

V gene: TRBV5-1
clone size: NA
CDR3 length: 15
D gene: NA
J gene: TRBJ1-4
CDR3 protein: CASSLAGGLNEKLFF
CDR3 DNA: TGCGCCAGCAGCTTGGCCGGAGGACTTAATGAAAAACTGTTTTTT

V gene: TRBV28
clone size: NA
CDR3 length: 15
D gene: NA
J gene: TRBJ1-5
CDR3 protein: CASSLPGRSNQPQHF
CDR3 DNA: TGTGCCAGCAGTTTACCGGGACGGAGCAATCAGCCCCAGCATTTT

V gene: TRBV15
clone size: NA
CDR3 length: 13
D gene: NA
J gene: TRBJ2-5
CDR3 protein: CATSRSEKGTQYF
CDR3 DNA: TGTGCCACCAGCAGAAGCGAGAAAGGGACCCAGTACTTC

V gene: TRBV4-3
clone size: NA
CDR3 length: 15
D gene: NA
J gene: TRBJ2-7
CDR3 protein: CASSQSAASSYEQYF
CDR3 DNA: TGCGCCAGCAGCCAATCTGCAGCTAGCTCCTACGAGCAGTACTTC

V gene: TRBV28
clone size: NA
CDR3 length: 13
D gene: NA
J gene: TRBJ2-7
CDR3 protein: CALSRAAGYEQYF
CDR3 DNA: TGTGCCCTATCCCGGGCCGCGGGCTACGAGCAGTACTTC

V gene: TRBV28
clone size: NA
CDR3 length: 15
D gene: NA
J gene: TRBJ1-1
CDR3 protein: CASSLNWVWDTEAFF
CDR3 DNA: TGTGCCAGCAGTTTAAACTGGGTTTGGGACACTGAAGCTTTCTTT

V gene: TRBV5-1
clone size: NA
CDR3 length: 15
D gene: NA
J gene: TRBJ2-1
CDR3 protein: CASSLDFGLGNEQFF
CDR3 DNA: TGCGCCAGCAGCTTGGACTTTGGACTCGGGAATGAGCAGTTCTTC

V gene: TRBV5-4
clone size: NA
CDR3 length: 13
D gene: TRBD1
J gene: TRBJ2-1
CDR3 protein: CASSWTGGSEQFF
CDR3 DNA: TGTGCCAGCAGCTGGACAGGGGGCAGTGAGCAGTTCTTC

V gene: TRBV18
clone size: NA
CDR3 length: 14
D gene: TRBD1
J gene: TRBJ2-7
CDR3 protein: CASSLMDRLYEQYF
CDR3 DNA: TGTGCCAGCTCACTGATGGACAGGCTCTACGAGCAGTACTTC

V gene: TRBV9
clone size: few
CDR3 length: 17
D gene: TRBD2
J gene: TRBJ2-1
CDR3 protein: CASSSLATSGRIDEQFF
CDR3 DNA: TGTGCCAGCAGCTCTTTAGCCACTAGCGGGAGGATCGATGAGCAGTTCTTC

V gene: TRBV7-2
clone size: NA
CDR3 length: 15
D gene: NA
J gene: TRBJ2-7
CDR3 protein: CASSLGASATYEQYF
CDR3 DNA: TGTGCCAGCAGCCTCGGGGCTAGCGCTACCTACGAGCAGTACTTC

V gene: TRBV6-5
clone size: NA
CDR3 length: 13
D gene: NA
J gene: TRBJ1-2
CDR3 protein: CASREATYGGYTF
CDR3 DNA: TGTGCCAGCAGGGAGGCAACCTATGGTGGCTACACCTTC

V gene: TRBV19
clone size: once
CDR3 length: 16
D gene: NA
J gene: TRBJ2-1
CDR3 protein: CASRPRVTGSYNEQFF
CDR3 DNA: TGTGCCAGTAGGCCCAGGGTTACGGGGTCCTACAATGAGCAGTTCTTC

V gene: TRBV29-1
clone size: NA
CDR3 length: 11
D gene: NA
J gene: TRBJ1-1
CDR3 protein: CSVLMNTEAFF
CDR3 DNA: TGCAGCGTTCTGATGAACACTGAAGCTTTCTTT

V gene: TRBV28
clone size: once
CDR3 length: 13
D gene: TRBD1
J gene: TRBJ2-7
CDR3 protein: CASTGTGIYEQYF
CDR3 DNA: TGTGCCAGCACCGGGACAGGGATCTACGAGCAGTACTTC

V gene: TRBV28
clone size: NA
CDR3 length: 16
D gene: TRBD1
J gene: TRBJ1-1
CDR3 protein: CASRDRGKKRYTEAFF
CDR3 DNA: TGTGCCAGCAGGGACAGGGGGAAGAAGAGGTACACTGAAGCTTTCTTT

V gene: TRBV18
clone size: NA
CDR3 length: 15
D gene: TRBD2
J gene: TRBJ2-7
CDR3 protein: CASSPRAGKEGEQYF
CDR3 DNA: TGTGCCAGCTCACCTCGAGCGGGGAAGGAGGGCGAGCAGTACTTC

V gene: TRBV6-5
clone size: NA
CDR3 length: 16
D gene: TRBD2
J gene: TRBJ2-7
CDR3 protein: CASSYSLAGNSYEQYF
CDR3 DNA: TGTGCCAGCAGTTACTCTCTAGCGGGAAACTCCTACGAGCAGTACTTC

V gene: TRBV9
clone size: NA
CDR3 length: 13
D gene: NA
J gene: TRBJ1-2
CDR3 protein: CASSVTAGDGYTF
CDR3 DNA: TGTGCCAGCAGCGTTACGGCAGGGGATGGCTACACCTTC

V gene: TRBV7-2
clone size: NA
CDR3 length: 16
D gene: TRBD2
J gene: TRBJ2-5
CDR3 protein: CASSYSLAGAQETQYF
CDR3 DNA: TGTGCCAGCAGTTACTCTTTAGCGGGAGCCCAAGAGACCCAGTACTTC

V gene: TRBV5-1
clone size: NA
CDR3 length: 14
D gene: NA
J gene: TRBJ2-1
CDR3 protein: CASRWSSGRDEQFF
CDR3 DNA: TGCGCCAGCAGGTGGAGCTCGGGCCGCGATGAGCAGTTCTTC

V gene: TRBV7-2
clone size: once
CDR3 length: 14
D gene: NA
J gene: TRBJ2-7
CDR3 protein: CASSLGQGGYEQYF
CDR3 DNA: TGTGCCAGCAGCTTAGGGCAGGGAGGCTACGAGCAGTACTTC

V gene: TRBV9
clone size: NA
CDR3 length: 16
D gene: TRBD2
J gene: TRBJ2-1
CDR3 protein: CASSALSAGVYNEQFF
CDR3 DNA: TGTGCCAGCAGCGCCCTCAGTGCGGGAGTTTACAATGAGCAGTTCTTC

V gene: TRBV9
clone size: NA
CDR3 length: 14
D gene: NA
J gene: TRBJ2-1
CDR3 protein: CASSALNTVNEQFF
CDR3 DNA: TGTGCCAGCAGCGCGTTAAACACGGTAAATGAGCAGTTCTTC

V gene: TRBV4-1
clone size: NA
CDR3 length: 15
D gene: TRBD2
J gene: TRBJ2-3
CDR3 protein: CASSQGTTSTDTQYF
CDR3 DNA: TGCGCCAGCAGCCAGGGGACTACTAGCACAGATACGCAGTATTTT

V gene: TRBV7-9
clone size: once
CDR3 length: 15
D gene: NA
J gene: TRBJ2-1
CDR3 protein: CASSSTLTEYNEQFF
CDR3 DNA: TGTGCCAGCAGCTCAACGCTGACCGAATACAATGAGCAGTTCTTC

V gene: TRBV7-9
clone size: NA
CDR3 length: 14
D gene: TRBD1
J gene: TRBJ2-7
CDR3 protein: CASGDRGWAYEQYF
CDR3 DNA: TGTGCCAGCGGTGACAGGGGTTGGGCCTACGAGCAGTACTTC

V gene: TRBV5-1
clone size: NA
CDR3 length: 15
D gene: NA
J gene: TRBJ1-2
CDR3 protein: CASSPGEGEGYGYTF
CDR3 DNA: TGCGCCAGCAGCCCCGGTGAGGGTGAAGGCTATGGCTACACCTTC

V gene: TRBV5-5
clone size: NA
CDR3 length: 17
D gene: NA
J gene: TRBJ2-6
CDR3 protein: CASSIGPSGSGANVLTF
CDR3 DNA: TGTGCCAGCAGCATTGGGCCCTCGGGCTCTGGGGCCAACGTCCTGACTTTC

V gene: TRBV5-4
clone size: NA
CDR3 length: 13
D gene: NA
J gene: TRBJ2-5
CDR3 protein: CASSLVATETQYF
CDR3 DNA: TGTGCCAGCAGCTTGGTGGCCACGGAGACCCAGTACTTC

V gene: TRBV4-1
clone size: few
CDR3 length: 16
D gene: NA
J gene: TRBJ2-7
CDR3 protein: CASSQGKGQGFYEQYF
CDR3 DNA: TGCGCCAGCAGCCAAGGGAAGGGACAAGGGTTCTACGAGCAGTACTTC

V gene: TRBV28
clone size: NA
CDR3 length: 15
D gene: NA
J gene: TRBJ2-1
CDR3 protein: CASSRAASSYNEQFF
CDR3 DNA: TGTGCCAGCAGCCGAGCGGCCAGCTCCTACAATGAGCAGTTCTTC

V gene: TRBV15
clone size: NA
CDR3 length: 14
D gene: NA
J gene: TRBJ2-5
CDR3 protein: CATSRGGDEETQYF
CDR3 DNA: TGTGCCACCAGCAGAGGAGGGGATGAAGAGACCCAGTACTTC

V gene: TRBV28
clone size: NA
CDR3 length: 13
D gene: NA
J gene: TRBJ2-1
CDR3 protein: CASSLGGKDEQFF
CDR3 DNA: TGTGCCAGCAGTTTAGGTGGGAAGGATGAGCAGTTCTTC

V gene: TRBV5-8
clone size: once
CDR3 length: 17
D gene: TRBD2
J gene: TRBJ2-5
CDR3 protein: CASSPGLAGGNQETQYF
CDR3 DNA: TGTGCCAGCAGCCCGGGACTAGCGGGAGGGAATCAGGAGACCCAGTACTTC

V gene: TRBV7-9
clone size: NA
CDR3 length: 12
D gene: NA
J gene: TRBJ1-2
CDR3 protein: CASSFRQERYTF
CDR3 DNA: TGTGCCAGCAGCTTTCGACAAGAGCGCTACACCTTC

V gene: TRBV28
clone size: NA
CDR3 length: 15
D gene: TRBD2
J gene: TRBJ2-7
CDR3 protein: CASSSGLAGGYEQYF
CDR3 DNA: TGTGCCAGCAGTTCCGGACTAGCGGGAGGTTACGAGCAGTACTTC

V gene: TRBV28
clone size: NA
CDR3 length: 13
D gene: NA
J gene: TRBJ2-5
CDR3 protein: CASTSGGTETQYF
CDR3 DNA: TGTGCCAGCACCTCCGGGGGAACGGAGACCCAGTACTTC

V gene: TRBV28
clone size: NA
CDR3 length: 13
D gene: TRBD1
J gene: TRBJ1-1
CDR3 protein: CASTGQGAREAFF
CDR3 DNA: TGTGCCAGCACCGGACAGGGAGCGAGGGAAGCTTTCTTT

V gene: TRBV6-5
clone size: NA
CDR3 length: 12
D gene: TRBD1
J gene: TRBJ1-2
CDR3 protein: CASSYRTGISTF
CDR3 DNA: TGTGCCAGCAGTTACCGGACAGGCATCTCCACCTTC

V gene: TRBV5-1
clone size: NA
CDR3 length: 14
D gene: NA
J gene: TRBJ2-1
CDR3 protein: CASSLSTSANEQFF
CDR3 DNA: TGCGCCAGCAGCTTGAGTACTTCGGCCAATGAGCAGTTCTTC

V gene: TRBV29-1
clone size: once
CDR3 length: 12
D gene: NA
J gene: TRBJ2-7
CDR3 protein: CSVAATDRLLYF
CDR3 DNA: TGCAGCGTAGCGGCCACGGACCGCTTGCTGTACTTC

V gene: TRBV28
clone size: NA
CDR3 length: 15
D gene: NA
J gene: TRBJ1-3
CDR3 protein: CASSGRTTSGNTIYF
CDR3 DNA: TGTGCCAGCAGTGGTCGGACAACCTCTGGAAACACCATATATTTT